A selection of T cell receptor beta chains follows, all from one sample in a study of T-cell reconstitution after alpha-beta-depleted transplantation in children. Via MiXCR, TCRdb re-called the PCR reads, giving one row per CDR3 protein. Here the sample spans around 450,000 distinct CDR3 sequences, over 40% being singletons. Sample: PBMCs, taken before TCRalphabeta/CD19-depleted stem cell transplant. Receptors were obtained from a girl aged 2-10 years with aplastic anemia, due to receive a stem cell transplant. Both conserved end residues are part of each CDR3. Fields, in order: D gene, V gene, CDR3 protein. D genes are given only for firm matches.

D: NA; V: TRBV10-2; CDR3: CASSEVSYEQYF
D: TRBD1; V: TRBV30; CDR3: CAWTGQGVSYEQYF
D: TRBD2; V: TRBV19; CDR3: CASKGEGTGELFF
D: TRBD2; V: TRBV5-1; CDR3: CASSLRAGGGTDTQYF
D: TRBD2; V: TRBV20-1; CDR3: CSASGLAVSTDTQYF
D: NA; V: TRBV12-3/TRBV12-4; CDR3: CASSRGQTNTGELFF
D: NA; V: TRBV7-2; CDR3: CASSSAKAGELFF
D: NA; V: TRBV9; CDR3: CASSGRQSSYEQYF
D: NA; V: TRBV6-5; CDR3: CASRRPGPIQGGANVLTF
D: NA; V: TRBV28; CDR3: CASSFAGTAAGGYTF
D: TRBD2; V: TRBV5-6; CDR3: CASSPGLAGVPYEQYF
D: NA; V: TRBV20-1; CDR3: CSAPPGPYGYTF
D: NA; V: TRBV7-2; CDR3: CASSLDRVYNSPLHF
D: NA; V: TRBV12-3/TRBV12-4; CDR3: CASSRGGRSLGQYF
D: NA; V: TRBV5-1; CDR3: CASSPQLGEQYF
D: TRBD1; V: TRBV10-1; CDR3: CASSEGTAAYEQYF
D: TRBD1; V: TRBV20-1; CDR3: CSAATGKATEAFF
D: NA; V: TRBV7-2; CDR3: CASSLAGLRQETQYF
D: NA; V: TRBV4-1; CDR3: CASSQDHRSSGANVLTF
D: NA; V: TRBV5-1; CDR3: CASSLEVEGNTEAFF
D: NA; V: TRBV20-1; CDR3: CSAANRPGVGEKLFF
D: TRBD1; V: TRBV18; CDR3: CASSPLGGATGELFF